These 30 T cell receptor beta chains came from one sample sequenced in a study of OX40 agonist ivuxolimab in advanced cancers. Sequencing used immunoSEQ multiplex PCR; TCRdb keeps in-frame clones, though not all of them. In the table there are approximately 21,000 clones, 74% of which are singletons. Material: CD4+ or CD8+ T cells sorted from blood, obtained in a trial of the OX40 agonist ivuxolimab. All receptors come from an adult with an advanced solid tumor such as melanoma, head and neck, liver or kidney cancer.

The J gene is TRBJ1-5, the V gene TRBV7-6; D is ambiguous. Germline V gene lookup returns CDR1 SGHVS and CDR2 FNYEAQ. Trimming cost V 3 bases and J 6 bases, with 12 bases left between them. The CDR3 length is 14 residues. The CDR3 sequence: CASSFGMGSQPQHF. In DNA form, the CDR3 reads TGTGCCAGCAGCTTTGGGATGGGGAGTCAGCCCCAGCATTTT. The whole variable domain, filled in from reference TRBV7-6 and TRBJ1-5, reads GAGVSQSPRYKVTKRGQDVALRCDPISGHVSLYWYRQALGQGPEFLTYFNYEAQQDKSGLPNDRFSAERPEGSISTLTIQRTEQRDSAMYRCASSFGMGSQPQHFGDGTRLSIL.

This chain uses TRBV7-2 with TRBJ2-5, with 7 bases identical to TRBD1. The CDR3 has 14 residues. V gave up 4 bases and J gave up 1 base; unmatched junction bases: 3. Germline assignment: CDR1 SGHTA and CDR2 FQGNSA. The CDR3 DNA reads TGTGCCAGCAGCTGGGACAGCCTCCAAGAGACCCAGTACTTC. It specifies CASSWDSLQETQYF.

The V and J genes are TRBV7-6 and TRBJ2-7, with TRBD2 as a possible D gene (6 bases). CDR3 length: 14 amino acids. The V and J ends lost 4 bases and 0 bases respectively, with 10 bases between them. Germline values: CDR1 SGHVS, CDR2 FNYEAQ. This CDR3 is CASSSPGLSYEQYF. CDR3 in DNA: TGTGCCAGCAGCTCCCCGGGACTCTCCTACGAGCAGTACTTC.

This clone turned up a few times. The chain employs TRBV6-5 and TRBJ2-1, with 8 bases lining up with TRBD2. J lost 0 bases, V lost 2 bases, and 0 bases had no gene match. The CDR3 has 15 amino acids. From germline, CDR1 is MNHEY and CDR2 SVGAGI. This chain's CDR3 is CASSYLAGSYNEQFF. CDR3 DNA sequence: TGTGCCAGCAGTTACCTAGCGGGCTCCTACAATGAGCAGTTCTTC.

This clone was counted a few times. The CDR3 bases are TGTGCCAGCACACCAACAGGGGTCTATGGCTACACCTTC. Its protein product is CASTPTGVYGYTF. The J gene is TRBJ1-2, the V gene TRBV2; 7 bases are a match to TRBD1. The CDR3 loop spans 13 amino acids. V shed 7 bases and J 4 bases; nucleotides not matched to a gene: 6. CDR1 and CDR2 (germline): SNHLY, FYNNEI.

V usage is TRBV4-1 and J usage is TRBJ1-1; D gene ambiguous. V shed 1 base and J shed 1 base, with 7 bases lying between them. The V gene's germline CDR1 is MGHRA and CDR2 YSYEKL. The CDR3 is 14 residues long. The CDR3 loop reads CASSQVTTNTEAFF. CDR3 sequence (DNA): TGCGCCAGCAGCCAAGTAACCACGAACACTGAAGCTTTCTTT.

This rearrangement joins TRBV4-3 to TRBJ1-5; the match to TRBD1 covers 8 bases. Per the germline V gene, CDR1 is LGHNA and CDR2 is YSLEER. Trimming cost V 0 bases and J 4 bases; bases outside gene matches: 2. The CDR3 covers 15 residues. For the CDR3, the DNA is TGCGCCAGCAGCCAAGAGTGGACAGGGAATCAGCCCCAGCATTTT. Its translation is CASSQEWTGNQPQHF.

This chain joins TRBV7-8 and TRBJ2-1; no reliable D call. V shed 6 bases and J shed 4 bases, with 10 bases lying between them. Germline V gene data show CDR1 as SGHVS and CDR2 as FQNEAQ. The CDR3 runs to 13 residues. CDR3 in amino acids: CASRIGFYNEQFF. CDR3 DNA sequence: TGTGCCAGCAGGATAGGGTTTTACAATGAGCAGTTCTTC. Drawing the rest from reference TRBV7-8 and TRBJ2-1, the complete variable domain is GAGVSQSPRYKVAKRGQDVALRCDPISGHVSLFWYQQALGQGPEFLTYFQNEAQLDKSGLPSDRFFAERPEGSVSTLKIQRTQQEDSAVYLCASRIGFYNEQFFGPGTRLTVL.

The chain carries TRBV14 and TRBJ2-7; unclear D gene. CDR3 length: 13 amino acids. V was cut by 1 base and J by 6 bases, with 10 bases left in between. The germline V gene has CDR1 SGHDN and CDR2 FVKESK. CDR3 loop: CASSQGHRLEQYF. The CDR3 nucleotides read TGTGCCAGCAGCCAAGGCCATCGCCTCGAGCAGTACTTC.

The rearrangement joins TRBV5-1 to TRBJ2-7; D gene unclear. The CDR3 length is 14 residues. Germline CDR1 SGHRS, CDR2 YFSETQ. V lost 5 bases and J lost 2, with 14 bases in between. CDR3 residues: CASSIDHGTYEQYF. The DNA of the CDR3 is TGCGCCAGCAGTATAGACCATGGGACCTACGAGCAGTACTTC.

The chain recombines TRBV6-5 with TRBJ2-7, with D unclear. The V and J ends lost 6 bases and 5 bases respectively, with 8 bases between them. The germline V gene has CDR1 MNHEY and CDR2 SVGAGI. The CDR3 is 11 amino acids. The CDR3: CASSTHDEQYF. CDR3 sequence (DNA): TGTGCCAGCAGCACCCACGACGAGCAGTACTTC.

V is TRBV6-5 and J is TRBJ1-2, with D unclear. V lost 3 bases to trimming and J lost 6 bases, with 11 bases between them. Germline V lookup: CDR1 MNHEY, CDR2 SVGAGI. The CDR3 consists of 13 residues. The CDR3 is CASSYSGRNGYTF. As DNA, the CDR3 is TGTGCCAGCAGTTATTCGGGAAGGAATGGCTACACCTTC.

V gene TRBV7-9 combines with J gene TRBJ2-7, with 7 nucleotides matching TRBD1. The CDR3 loop spans 13 amino acids. Germline CDR1 SEHNR, CDR2 FQNEAQ (reference sequence). V lost 5 bases, J lost 1 base, and 2 bases stayed unmatched. The CDR3 DNA follows: TGTGCCAGCAGCCGGGACAGTTCCTACGAGCAGTACTTC. This encodes CASSRDSSYEQYF.

J is TRBJ2-7 and V is TRBV10-2; 9 nucleotides align to TRBD2. Unmatched junction bases numbered 4, after V lost 3 bases and J lost 4 bases. The CDR3 totals 14 residues. Germline-derived CDR1 and CDR2 are WSHSY and SAAADI. The DNA of the CDR3 is TGCGCCAGCAGTGATTGGACTAGCGAATACGAGCAGTACTTC. Translating it yields CASSDWTSEYEQYF.

The chain combines TRBV19 with TRBJ1-1, with a weak D call TRBD1 (5 bases). The CDR3 covers 16 residues. The V gene's germline CDR1 is LNHDA and CDR2 SQIVND (reference sequence). Between the trimmed V and J ends, which lost 7 bases and 5 bases, there was a span of 23 bases. This chain's CDR3 is CASTLLRDQGTTEAFF. The DNA of the CDR3 is TGTGCCAGTACTCTTCTCCGGGACCAAGGAACAACTGAAGCTTTCTTT.

V and J are TRBV9 and TRBJ2-1; 13 bases line up with TRBD2. J was trimmed by 7 bases and V by 4 bases; bases with no gene match: 14. The CDR3 is 18 residues long. Looked up from germline, CDR1 is SGDLS and CDR2 is YYNGEE. The CDR3 region is CASSHETGLAGLGNEQFF. The CDR3 bases are TGTGCCAGCAGCCACGAGACGGGACTAGCGGGATTAGGGAATGAGCAGTTCTTC. Variable domain in full (rest from reference TRBV9 and TRBJ2-1): DSGVTQTPKHLITATGQRVTLRCSPRSGDLSVYWYQQSLDQGLQFLIQYYNGEERAKGNILERFSAQQFPDLHSELNLSSLELGDSALYFCASSHETGLAGLGNEQFFGPGTRLTVL.

The CDR3 spells CASSRGSSYEQYF. The CDR3 region has the DNA TGTGCCAGCAGCCGGGGGAGCTCCTACGAGCAGTACTTC. The chain uses TRBV5-6 and TRBJ2-7, with D possibly TRBD2 on 6 matching bases. Trimming took 4 bases from V and 0 from J, leaving 8 bases between them. The CDR3 has 13 amino acids. Germline CDR1 and CDR2: SGHDT and YYEEEE.

The CDR3 here is CASSSQEGSEAFF. The CDR3 nucleotides read TGCGCCAGCAGCTCCCAGGAGGGAAGTGAAGCTTTCTTT. The V call is TRBV4-3, the J call TRBJ1-1; D gene uncertain. CDR1 is LGHNA and CDR2 is YSLEER in the germline V gene. This CDR3 has 13 amino acids. Trimming stripped 5 bases from V and 7 bases from J, with 14 bases between.

This clone is categorized as medium-sized. The genes are TRBV7-3 and TRBJ2-1; possibly TRBD1 or TRBD2 for D (5 bases each). There are 13 residues in the CDR3. Germline values: CDR1 SGHTA, CDR2 FQGTGA. Trimming cost V 6 bases and J 5 bases, with 11 bases left between them. CDR3: CASSWDADNEQFF. The CDR3 DNA reads TGTGCCAGCAGTTGGGACGCGGACAATGAGCAGTTCTTC.

The V call is TRBV19, the J call TRBJ2-5, with TRBD1 matching over 7 bases. With V trimmed by 5 bases and J by 4 bases, 7 bases remained unmatched. CDR3 size: 14 residues. Germline CDR1 is LNHDA and CDR2 is SQIVND (reference sequence). The CDR3 DNA reads TGTGCCAGTAGTTTGCTGGCAGGGGGAGAGACCCAGTACTTC. Its translation: CASSLLAGGETQYF.

The chain employs TRBV10-1 and TRBJ2-5; 7 bases align to TRBD1. J was trimmed by 3 bases and V by 8 bases; bases with no gene match: 3. This CDR3 comprises 12 residues. Germline CDR1 WNHNN, CDR2 SYGVQD (reference sequence). CDR3 sequence reads: CASGTGEETQYF. The CDR3 DNA reads as TGCGCCAGCGGAACAGGGGAAGAGACCCAGTACTTC.

A single count supports this clone. The V call is TRBV9, the J call TRBJ2-1; 13 nucleotides line up with TRBD2. The CDR3 covers 19 residues. In germline, CDR1 is SGDLS, CDR2 YYNGEE. Trimming took 4 bases from V and 8 from J; bases not matched to a gene: 18. CDR3 loop: CASSPPGLAGKASVDEQFF. CDR3 in DNA: TGTGCCAGCAGCCCTCCGGGACTAGCGGGAAAGGCTAGTGTGGATGAGCAGTTCTTC.

J is TRBJ2-1 and V is TRBV11-2; D remains ambiguous. Deletions cut 5 bases from V and 4 bases from J, with 12 bases between. The CDR3 contains 14 residues. Germline loops: CDR1 SGHAT, CDR2 FQNNGV. The CDR3 here is CASSPQDGYNEQFF. The DNA for the CDR3 is TGTGCCAGCAGCCCTCAGGACGGATACAATGAGCAGTTCTTC. Looking up the rest from reference TRBV11-2 and TRBJ2-1 gives the full variable domain: EAGVAQSPRYKIIEKRQSVAFWCNPISGHATLYWYQQILGQGPKLLIQFQNNGVVDDSQLPKDRFSAERLKGVDSTLKIQPAKLEDSAVYLCASSPQDGYNEQFFGPGTRLTVL.

The J gene is TRBJ1-2, the V gene TRBV7-9, with no clear D. V lost 5 bases and J 7 bases, leaving 11 bases between the germline ends. The CDR3 has 12 amino acids. The V gene's germline CDR1 is SEHNR and CDR2 FQNEAQ (reference sequence). The CDR3 loop reads CASSPGSSGYTF. In DNA, the CDR3 is TGTGCCAGCAGCCCGGGGAGTAGTGGCTACACCTTC.

The CDR3 DNA is TGTGCCAGCAGCGTAACGGTGCGCACAGATACGCAGTATTTT. This encodes CASSVTVRTDTQYF. This chain joins TRBV9 and TRBJ2-3; D gene uncertain. The CDR3 covers 14 residues. Trimming left V 1 base short and J 1 base short, with 7 bases between. The V gene's germline CDR1 is SGDLS and CDR2 YYNGEE.

This sequence joins TRBV7-2 and TRBJ1-1; weak D call: TRBD1 (6 bases). With 0 bases removed from V and 6 bases from J, the gap between germline ends came to 11 bases. Germline CDR1 reads SGHTA; CDR2 reads FQGNSA. The CDR3 consists of 14 residues. CDR3 region: CASSLAAGAAEAFF. In DNA form, the CDR3 reads TGTGCCAGCAGCTTAGCGGCAGGGGCCGCTGAAGCTTTCTTT.

The rearrangement links TRBV4-1 to TRBJ1-1, with D unresolved. The ends were cut back, 3 bases at V and 8 bases at J, with 10 bases in the middle. CDR1 MGHRA and CDR2 YSYEKL come from the germline V gene. CDR3 length equals 12 residues. The chain's CDR3 is CASSHPGPEAFF. The CDR3 nucleotides read TGCGCCAGCAGCCACCCCGGGCCCGAAGCTTTCTTT.

V and J are TRBV7-9 and TRBJ2-4, with D possibly matching TRBD2 (6 bases). The CDR3 contains 13 residues. Looked up from germline, CDR1 is SEHNR and CDR2 is FQNEAQ (reference sequence). V was cut by 11 bases and J by 4 bases, with 15 bases left in between. The chain's CDR3 is CALEEGRKNIQYF. In nucleotides, the CDR3 is TGTGCCCTCGAGGAGGGGCGAAAAAACATTCAGTACTTC.

There are a few counts of this clone. The chain has TRBV2 and TRBJ2-7, with TRBD2 identical over 10 bases. V was clipped by 6 bases and J by 4 bases; unmatched bases: 12. CDR3 length: 16 amino acids. Looked up from germline, CDR1 is SNHLY and CDR2 is FYNNEI. Here the CDR3 reads CASSEWGAGGGYEQYF. The CDR3 DNA sequence: TGTGCCAGCAGCGAGTGGGGAGCGGGAGGGGGTTACGAGCAGTACTTC. Using reference TRBV2 and TRBJ2-7 for the parts outside the CDR3, the full variable domain is EPEVTQTPSHQVTQMGQEVILRCVPISNHLYFYWYRQILGQKVEFLVSFYNNEISEKSEIFDDQFSVERPDGSNFTLKIRSTKLEDSAMYFCASSEWGAGGGYEQYFGPGTRLTVT.

The V gene is TRBV4-3, the J gene TRBJ2-5; TRBD1 agrees at 7 bases. This CDR3 has 15 residues. V dropped 4 bases and J dropped 2; count of bases not matched to a gene: 7. Germline V CDR1 and CDR2: LGHNA, YSLEER. In nucleotides, the CDR3 is TGCGCCAGCAGCCGATCACAGGGGTTTCAAGAGACCCAGTACTTC. Translated, it gives CASSRSQGFQETQYF.